Given below is one T cell receptor beta chain in context. This sample was included in a study of blood T cell repertoires in COVID-19. The CDR3 runs to 20 residues. The trim removed 2 bases at V and 1 base at J, leaving 15 bases unmatched. Germline V gene lookup returns CDR1 MNHEY and CDR2 SVGEGT. Methods used by the authors: The authors estimated nucleated cell counts from reference gene primer amplification. The repertoire was sequenced with immunoSEQ multiplex PCR; TCRdb's copy has only in-frame clones and lacks some. The V and J calls and clone size were taken over from that table, and D and trimming were inferred from the DNA. The repertoire holds 150,000 to 200,000 clones, with around 80% as singletons. Residents of 24 US areas, aged about 18 to 95 years, made up the participants. Clinical history reported by participants formed the basis on which cohorts were assigned.

This clonotype originated in a man aged 40-49 years who had recovered from COVID-19. J is TRBJ2-3 and V is TRBV6-2 or TRBV6-3; 10 bases match TRBD2. Sequencing used PBMCs or T cells enriched from blood (not recorded which). CDR3 residues: CASSYEKRGGLSRGTDTQYF. In nucleotides, the CDR3 is TGTGCCAGCAGTTACGAGAAGCGGGGGGGCCTTTCGAGGGGCACAGATACGCAGTATTTT.